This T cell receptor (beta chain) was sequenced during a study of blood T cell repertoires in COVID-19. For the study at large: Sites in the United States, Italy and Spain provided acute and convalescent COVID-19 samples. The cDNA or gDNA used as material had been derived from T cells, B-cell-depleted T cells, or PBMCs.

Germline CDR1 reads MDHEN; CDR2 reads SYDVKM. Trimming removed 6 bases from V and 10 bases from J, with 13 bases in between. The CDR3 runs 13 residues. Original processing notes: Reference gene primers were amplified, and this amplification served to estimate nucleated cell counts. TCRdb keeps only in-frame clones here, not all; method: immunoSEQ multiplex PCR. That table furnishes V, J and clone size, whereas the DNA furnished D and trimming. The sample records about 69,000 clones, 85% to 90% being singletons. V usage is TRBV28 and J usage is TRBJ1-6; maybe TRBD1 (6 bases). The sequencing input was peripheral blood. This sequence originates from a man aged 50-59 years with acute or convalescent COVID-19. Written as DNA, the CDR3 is TGTGCCAGCAGGAGACAGGAAGTGTCACCCCTCCACTTT. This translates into CASRRQEVSPLHF.